This T cell receptor (beta chain) was retrieved from a study of cytomegalovirus exposure and HLA in healthy donors. Study background: Around 83% of 350 to 400 genotyped donors fell in the Caucasian-associated ancestry cluster.

The PCR ran on 60 Vbeta and 13 Jbeta primers. TCRdb's copy holds only in-frame clones and misses some; the assay was immunoSEQ multiplex PCR. Of about 190,000 clones in the sample, about 89% were seen once. The CDR3 is 15 amino acids. In germline, CDR1 is SGHAT, CDR2 FQNNGV. V shed 2 bases and J 8 bases; nucleotides not matched to a gene: 6. This clone came up once. Its antigen is not identified. Study results and limitations: Most TCR sequences were uncommon, yet certain public TCRs appeared in many donors. Trimming of TCR beta V- and J-genes showed a link, identified in a later analysis, to a missense DCLRE1C variant.

J is TRBJ2-1 and V is TRBV11-2; 10 bases are shared with TRBD2. What was sequenced was PBMCs. The origin of this receptor is a man younger than 40 in good health and CMV-seronegative. CDR3 DNA: TGTGCCAGCAGCTTATTTCTAGCGGGAGTGGATGAGCAGTTCTTC. Translated: CASSLFLAGVDEQFF.